These 32 T cell receptor beta chains originate from one sample sequenced in a study of cytomegalovirus exposure and HLA in healthy donors (dated by TCRdb to the late 2010s). Library method: the immunoSEQ multiplex PCR assay. TCRdb took this table from immuneACCESS and kept in-frame rearrangements with V and J called. Such tables lack part of the clones; where checked against another copy, unresolved V genes explain under half of the gap, and the rest is unexplained. This sample lists about 240,000 clones; approximately 90% were detected once. Of the sample, less than 3% falls within the top ten clones. The sample taken for sequencing was PBMCs. The receptor source for this set is a man aged 18 to 30 in good health and CMV-seronegative.

The genes are TRBV28 and TRBJ1-6, with unresolved D. The germline V gene encodes CDR1 MDHEN and CDR2 SYDVKM. The CDR3 spans 12 residues. The ends were cut back, 5 bases at V and 10 bases at J, with 9 bases in the middle. The CDR3 spells CASSLQLSPLHF. The CDR3 DNA sequence: TGTGCCAGCAGTCTTCAGTTATCACCCCTCCACTTT.

The rearrangement links TRBV4-3 to TRBJ2-2; tentative D call: TRBD2 (5 bases). The germline V gene encodes CDR1 LGHNA and CDR2 YSLEER. Trimming took off 1 base at V and 7 bases at J, with 10 bases between the two ends. The CDR3 runs 14 residues. The chain's CDR3 is CASSQVGDYGELFF. DNA of the CDR3: TGCGCCAGCAGCCAAGTCGGGGATTACGGGGAGCTGTTTTTT.

The gene calls are TRBV7-6 and TRBJ2-3, with TRBD2 as a possible D gene (5 bases). This CDR3 has 16 amino acids. Per germline, CDR1 SGHVS and CDR2 FNYEAQ. Trimming took off 7 bases at V and 0 bases at J, with 17 bases between the two ends. CDR3 sequence reads: CASTARGGTSTDTQYF. For the CDR3, the DNA is TGTGCCAGCACCGCCCGAGGAGGAACTAGCACAGATACGCAGTATTTT.

The chain couples TRBV28 to TRBJ1-2, with D uncertain. The V end was cut by 5 bases, the J end by 1 base, with 8 bases between. CDR1 MDHEN and CDR2 SYDVKM come from the germline V gene. This CDR3 is built from 13 residues. Here the CDR3 DNA reads TGTGCCAGCAGTCTCGGACTTAACTATGGCTACACCTTC. It translates to CASSLGLNYGYTF.

The chain joins TRBV19 to TRBJ2-5, with 8 bases that match TRBD2. The V and J ends lost 0 bases and 1 base, in that order; junction bases with no gene match: 1. The CDR3 sequence is 15 residues long. Germline V CDR1 and CDR2: LNHDA, SQIVND (reference sequence). The CDR3 bases are TGTGCCAGTAGTATAGATCGGGGGGGCCAAGAGACCCAGTACTTC. It translates to CASSIDRGGQETQYF.

The DNA for the CDR3 is TGCGCCAGCAGTGAGCGTTCTTACTATGGCTACACCTTC. Amino acid sequence: CASSERSYYGYTF. The chain joins TRBV10-2 to TRBJ1-2, with D unclear. The CDR3 is 13 residues long. V was cut by 2 bases and J by 3 bases, with 7 bases left in between. From germline, CDR1 is WSHSY and CDR2 SAAADI.

CDR3 in DNA: TGTGCCACGGGGATCTCACCCCTCCACTTT. Its protein is CATGISPLHF. The chain is built from TRBV7-9 and TRBJ1-6, with D unresolved. V lost 10 bases to trimming and J lost 10 bases, with 8 bases between them. Germline lookup yields CDR1 SEHNR and CDR2 FQNEAQ (reference sequence). The CDR3 contains 10 residues. The variable domain in full, completed from reference TRBV7-9 and TRBJ1-6, reads DTGVSQNPRHKITKRGQNVTFRCDPISEHNRLYWYRQTLGQGPEFLTYFQNEAQLEKSRLLSDRFSAERPKGSFSTLEIQRTEQGDSAMYLCATGISPLHFGNGTRLTVT.

This chain joins TRBV29-1 and TRBJ2-3, with TRBD1 identical over 8 bases. The CDR3 is 13 amino acids. V lost 7 bases and J lost 5; bases outside the gene matches: 8. Germline V gene sequence: CDR1 SQVTM, CDR2 ANQGSEA. The CDR3 loop reads CSGGAGGIDTQYF. The CDR3 DNA reads TGCAGCGGTGGGGCAGGGGGCATAGATACGCAGTATTTT.

The gene calls are TRBV27 and TRBJ1-6; TRBD1 aligns across 8 bases. The CDR3 has 15 residues. Germline assignment: CDR1 MNHEY and CDR2 SMNVEV (reference sequence). V lost 7 bases, J lost 1 base, and 3 bases stayed unmatched. The CDR3 nucleotides read TGTGCCAGCACCAGGACAGGGTCCTATAATTCACCCCTCCACTTT. Its protein product is CASTRTGSYNSPLHF.

The V and J genes are TRBV5-5 and TRBJ2-7, with 8 nucleotides matching TRBD1. The CDR3 sequence is 15 residues long. Germline trimming cut 0 bases from V and 3 bases from J; bases unmatched to any gene: 5. Germline-derived CDR1 and CDR2 are SGHKS and YYEKEE (reference sequence). CDR3 nucleotide sequence: TGTGCCAGCAGCTTGGAGGACAGGGTTTACTACGAGCAGTACTTC. Translation gives CASSLEDRVYYEQYF.

The chain links TRBV2 to TRBJ2-7; 10 nucleotides line up with TRBD2. The V gene's germline CDR1 is SNHLY and CDR2 FYNNEI. This CDR3 has 13 amino acids. V was pared by 1 base and J by 12 bases, with 6 bases of the junction left unmatched. Written as DNA, the CDR3 is TGTGCCAGCAGTGAAGGTCTAGCGGGAGTAGTGTACTTC. As protein: CASSEGLAGVVYF. The variable domain in full, completed from reference TRBV2 and TRBJ2-7, reads EPEVTQTPSHQVTQMGQEVILRCVPISNHLYFYWYRQILGQKVEFLVSFYNNEISEKSEIFDDQFSVERPDGSNFTLKIRSTKLEDSAMYFCASSEGLAGVVYFGPGTRLTVT.

This sequence joins TRBV27 and TRBJ2-3; the match to TRBD2 covers 9 bases. The CDR3 is 16 amino acids. J gave up 5 bases and V 4 bases, and 10 bases lay outside the gene matches. CDR1 and CDR2 (germline): MNHEY, SMNVEV (reference sequence). CDR3 in DNA: TGTGCCAGCAGTTCAATCTTAGCGGGAGCGGAAGATACGCAGTATTTT. Amino acid sequence: CASSSILAGAEDTQYF.

This chain uses TRBV5-1 with TRBJ2-7; 7 bases match TRBD1. The germline V gene has CDR1 SGHRS and CDR2 YFSETQ. J was trimmed by 0 bases and V by 3 bases; bases with no gene match: 6. The CDR3 spans 15 residues. The CDR3 DNA reads TGCGCCAGCAGCTCTGGTGACAGGGCCTCCTACGAGCAGTACTTC. Amino acids: CASSSGDRASYEQYF.

V gene TRBV11-3 combines with J gene TRBJ2-3; D perhaps matches TRBD1 (8 bases). Trimming removed 1 base at V and 2 bases at J, with 13 bases between. Germline V gene sequence: CDR1 SGHNT, CDR2 YENEEA. The length of the CDR3 is 16 residues. This CDR3 is CASSLGQGRATDTQYF. CDR3 in DNA: TGTGCCAGCAGCTTAGGACAGGGGAGGGCCACAGATACGCAGTATTTT. Variable domain in full (rest from reference TRBV11-3 and TRBJ2-3): EAGVVQSPRYKIIEKKQPVAFWCNPISGHNTLYWYLQNLGQGPELLIRYENEEAVDDSQLPKDRFSAERLKGVDSTLKIQPAELGDSAVYLCASSLGQGRATDTQYFGPGTRLTVL.

The genes are TRBV5-4 and TRBJ2-7, with 7 bases fitting TRBD1. After removal of 3 bases from V and 6 bases from J, the junction contained 0 bases not matched to a gene. Germline values: CDR1 SGHNT, CDR2 YYREEE (reference sequence). There are 11 residues in the CDR3. The CDR3 here is CASSSGGEQYF. In DNA form, the CDR3 reads TGTGCCAGCAGCTCAGGGGGCGAGCAGTACTTC.

The chain carries TRBV30 and TRBJ1-3; 9 bases align to TRBD1. J lost 7 bases, V lost 2 bases, and 3 bases had no gene match. Germline loops: CDR1 GTSNPN, CDR2 SVGIG (reference sequence). The CDR3 sequence is 13 residues long. The CDR3 region is CAWSLQGANTIYF. Written as DNA, the CDR3 is TGTGCCTGGAGTCTACAGGGGGCGAACACCATATATTTT.

The chain carries TRBV7-2 and TRBJ2-5, with 10 nucleotides matching TRBD2. The CDR3 totals 15 residues. Losses at the gene ends were 5 bases for V and 5 bases for J; bases not matched to a gene: 8. Per the germline V gene, CDR1 is SGHTA and CDR2 is FQGNSA. The CDR3 protein is CASSPLGSGRETQYF. The CDR3 DNA reads TGTGCCAGCAGCCCCCTAGGTAGCGGGAGGGAGACCCAGTACTTC.

The CDR3 spells CASTDPGLSNEQFF. As DNA, the CDR3 is TGTGCCAGCACGGACCCAGGGCTTAGCAATGAGCAGTTCTTC. V gene TRBV2 combines with J gene TRBJ2-1; TRBD1 is a possible D gene (5 bases). The CDR3 has 14 residues. The germline gives CDR1 SNHLY, CDR2 FYNNEI. The V end lost 7 bases, the J end lost 6 bases, and 16 bases lay between the germline ends.

J is TRBJ1-1 and V is TRBV28, with D possibly matching TRBD1 (6 bases). The germline V gene has CDR1 MDHEN and CDR2 SYDVKM. This CDR3 region has 13 residues. Deletions cut 6 bases from V and 11 bases from J, with 19 bases between. DNA of the CDR3: TGTGCCAGCAGCTCAGGTACAGGGTTGGCGGCTTTCTTT. Protein: CASSSGTGLAAFF. Together with reference TRBV28 and TRBJ1-1, the CDR3 gives the full variable domain: DVKVTQSSRYLVKRTGEKVFLECVQDMDHENMFWYRQDPGLGLRLIYFSYDVKMKEKGDIPEGYSVSREKKERFSLILESASTNQTSMYLCASSSGTGLAAFFGQGTRLTVV.

This clone was counted between two and nine times. The V call is TRBV5-1, the J call TRBJ2-7; 7 nucleotides match TRBD2. V lost 3 bases and J lost 7; bases outside the gene matches: 4. CDR1 and CDR2 from the germline V gene are SGHRS and YFSETQ. The CDR3 is 12 residues long. CDR3 sequence reads: CASSYTGREQYF. CDR3 nucleotide sequence: TGCGCCAGCAGCTACACCGGGAGGGAGCAGTACTTC.

This chain connects TRBV9 to TRBJ2-1; the match to TRBD1 covers 7 bases. The CDR3 has 15 residues. Germline V gene lookup returns CDR1 SGDLS and CDR2 YYNGEE. The V gene end was trimmed by 3 bases and the J gene end by 6 bases; junction bases not matched to a gene: 9. CDR3 protein: CASSASGDRPNEQFF. The CDR3 DNA sequence: TGTGCCAGCAGCGCTAGTGGGGACAGACCCAATGAGCAGTTCTTC. Filled out from reference TRBV9 and TRBJ2-1, the complete variable domain reads DSGVTQTPKHLITATGQRVTLRCSPRSGDLSVYWYQQSLDQGLQFLIQYYNGEERAKGNILERFSAQQFPDLHSELNLSSLELGDSALYFCASSASGDRPNEQFFGPGTRLTVL.

The chain couples TRBV2 to TRBJ2-3; the D gene is possibly TRBD1 (6 bases). V lost 8 bases to trimming and J lost 1 base, with 13 bases between them. The germline gives CDR1 SNHLY, CDR2 FYNNEI. The CDR3 extends over 14 amino acids. The CDR3 nucleotides read TGTGCCAGCGGGGGACGGACAGGCACAGATACGCAGTATTTT. Its translation is CASGGRTGTDTQYF.

The chain employs TRBV5-1 and TRBJ2-7; 7 bases fit TRBD1. The V segment lost 0 bases and the J segment 2 bases; nucleotides outside the gene matches: 5. CDR3 length equals 15 residues. In germline, CDR1 is SGHRS, CDR2 YFSETQ. The CDR3 bases are TGCGCCAGCAGCTTGGGGACAGGAGGCGCCTACGAGCAGTACTTC. Translating it yields CASSLGTGGAYEQYF. Looking up the rest from reference TRBV5-1 and TRBJ2-7 gives the full variable domain: KAGVTQTPRYLIKTRGQQVTLSCSPISGHRSVSWYQQTPGQGLQFLFEYFSETQRNKGNFPGRFSGRQFSNSRSEMNVSTLELGDSALYLCASSLGTGGAYEQYFGPGTRLTVT.

The count of this clone is one. The V and J genes are TRBV2 and TRBJ1-1, with a tentative D call TRBD1 (6 bases). The germline V and J ends were trimmed by 6 bases and 0 bases, with 11 bases remaining between them. This CDR3 is 14 amino acids long. Germline CDR1 is SNHLY and CDR2 is FYNNEI. The CDR3 DNA follows: TGTGCCAGCAGATCACGGACAGTGAACACTGAAGCTTTCTTT. Translating it yields CASRSRTVNTEAFF.

The V gene is TRBV4-2, the J gene TRBJ2-7; 8 positions match TRBD2. With 2 bases clipped from V and 4 bases from J, the junction kept 4 bases outside the gene matches. This CDR3 region has 14 residues. Germline CDR1 and CDR2: LGHNA and YNFKEQ. The CDR3 nucleotides are TGTGCCAGCAGCCAACAACTAGCGGATTACGAGCAGTACTTC. Residues: CASSQQLADYEQYF.

The chain combines TRBV7-9 with TRBJ1-1; D remains ambiguous. The CDR3 extends over 11 amino acids. CDR1 SEHNR and CDR2 FQNEAQ come from the germline V gene (reference sequence). Trimming removed 5 bases at V and 12 bases at J, with 13 bases between. CDR3 sequence (DNA): TGTGCCAGCAGCCTCGCGGGGAGTACTTTCTTT. As protein: CASSLAGSTFF.

This chain connects TRBV7-8 to TRBJ2-1; 8 bases map to TRBD2. CDR1 is SGHVS and CDR2 is FQNEAQ in the germline V gene. The CDR3 sequence is 15 residues long. Trimming at V came to 5 bases and at J to 6 bases, leaving 9 bases not matched to a gene. This chain's CDR3 is CASSLRPGGINEQFF. The DNA for the CDR3 is TGTGCCAGCAGCCTTAGGCCGGGAGGGATCAATGAGCAGTTCTTC. The full variable domain, rest sourced from reference TRBV7-8 and TRBJ2-1, is GAGVSQSPRYKVAKRGQDVALRCDPISGHVSLFWYQQALGQGPEFLTYFQNEAQLDKSGLPSDRFFAERPEGSVSTLKIQRTQQEDSAVYLCASSLRPGGINEQFFGPGTRLTVL.

This clone was observed once. One end of the junction is discordant with germline, which a read error may explain. The gene calls are TRBV4-1 and TRBJ2-1; D uncertain. Germline V gene lookup returns CDR1 MGHRA and CDR2 YSYEKL. The length of the CDR3 is 14 residues. The CDR3 sequence: CASSQDLRDKEQFF. CDR3 nucleotide sequence: TGCGCCAGCAGCCAAGATTTACGAGACAAGGAGCAGTTCTTC.

The V gene is TRBV2, the J gene TRBJ2-1; 8 bases map to TRBD2. Germline V gives CDR1 SNHLY, CDR2 FYNNEI. The CDR3 covers 16 residues. Trimming took 0 bases from V and 5 from J; bases not matched to a gene: 6. The CDR3 spells CASSEALSGVDNEQFF. In DNA, the CDR3 is TGTGCCAGCAGTGAAGCGCTTAGCGGGGTCGACAATGAGCAGTTCTTC.

DNA for the CDR3: TGTGCCAGCAGCCGAGGACAGGACCCTGGCTACACCTTC. It encodes CASSRGQDPGYTF. This rearrangement joins TRBV5-6 to TRBJ1-2, with 7 bases fitting TRBD1. The V segment lost 4 bases and the J segment 7 bases; nucleotides outside the gene matches: 7. Germline V lookup: CDR1 SGHDT, CDR2 YYEEEE. This CDR3 contains 13 residues.

V and J are TRBV28 and TRBJ1-5; D is ambiguous. The CDR3 runs to 12 residues. Germline CDR1 is MDHEN and CDR2 is SYDVKM. V was trimmed by 4 bases and J by 7 bases, leaving 8 bases between them. This chain's CDR3 is CASSSPGQPQHF. The DNA for the CDR3 is TGTGCCAGCAGTTCCCCCGGGCAGCCCCAGCATTTT.

CDR3 residues: CASILAGTGYNEQFF. DNA of the CDR3: TGTGCCAGCATATTGGCGGGGACCGGATACAATGAGCAGTTCTTC. V and J are TRBV27 and TRBJ2-1; D is possibly TRBD2 (6 bases). The V end was cut by 7 bases, the J end by 4 bases, with 17 bases between. The CDR3 spans 15 residues. The germline V gene has CDR1 MNHEY and CDR2 SMNVEV (reference sequence).